This entry lists 4 T cell receptor beta chains sequenced from one sample in a study of immune aging and cytomegalovirus after organ transplant. A microwell BD Rhapsody targeted mRNA and AbSeq workflow captured the cells and built the libraries. TCRdb reprocessed the single-cell sequencing reads via MiXCR and lists one record per CDR3 protein. Of around 21,000 distinct CDR3 sequences detected, roughly 36% appear once; the ten largest clones hold 20% to 25%. For these TCRs, the target antigens are not known. Documented time point: five sample-tagged time points from pre-transplant (day -1) to day 368 post-transplant, pooled. Sample: CMV peptide-activated CD4+ and CD8+ T cells sorted from blood, taken at five time points, pooled. Subset noted: sorted CD8+CD137+ and CD4+CD154+ T cells after 12 to 13 h CMV IE-1 peptide stimulation. All receptors come from a female donor who had a heart transplant and CMV viremia.

Worth noting for this clonotype: A much more abundant neighbour one base away suggests this may be a read error. Likely a read error: the CDR3 ends without its conserved phenylalanine or tryptophan. The DNA is omitted, as the CDR3 cannot be located on it reliably, and the CDR3 follows TCRdb's listing. The chain is built from TRBV27 and TRBJ2-1; TRBD2, the table's D call, was not compared with the DNA. Germline loops: CDR1 MNHEY, CDR2 SMNVEV (reference sequence). A total of 16 residues make up the CDR3, ends included. CDR3 amino acids: CASSRLARDSYNERFL.

This clonotype was seen more than once but under ten times. This sequence joins TRBV20-1 and TRBJ2-7; possibly TRBD2 for D (6 bases). V gave up 6 bases and J gave up 5 bases, with 11 bases separating them. The CDR3 runs to 11 residues. In germline, CDR1 is DFQATT, CDR2 SNEGSKA (reference sequence). In nucleotides, the CDR3 is TGCAGTGCCGACCTAGCGCACGAGCAGTACTTC. Translating gives CSADLAHEQYF.

In this sample, this clonotype turned up a few times. The CDR3 coding sequence is TGTGCCTGGAGTGTAGGGACAGCGAACACCGGGGAGCTGTTTTTT. It specifies CAWSVGTANTGELFF. The chain links TRBV30 to TRBJ2-2, with 7 bases identical to TRBD1. The CDR3 extends over 15 amino acids. V trimming: 0 bases; J trimming: 0 bases; junction bases outside the gene matches: 1. CDR1 is GTSNPN and CDR2 is SVGIG in the germline V gene (reference sequence).

The J gene is TRBJ2-1, the V gene TRBV7-8, with 10 bases that match TRBD2. The trim removed 5 bases at V and 3 bases at J, leaving 16 bases unmatched. CDR3 size: 19 residues. Per germline, CDR1 SGHVS and CDR2 FQNEAQ. The chain's CDR3 is CASSLGGSSGRSSYNEQFF. CDR3 sequence (DNA): TGTGCCAGCAGCCTAGGGGGTTCTAGCGGGAGAAGTAGCTACAATGAGCAGTTCTTC.